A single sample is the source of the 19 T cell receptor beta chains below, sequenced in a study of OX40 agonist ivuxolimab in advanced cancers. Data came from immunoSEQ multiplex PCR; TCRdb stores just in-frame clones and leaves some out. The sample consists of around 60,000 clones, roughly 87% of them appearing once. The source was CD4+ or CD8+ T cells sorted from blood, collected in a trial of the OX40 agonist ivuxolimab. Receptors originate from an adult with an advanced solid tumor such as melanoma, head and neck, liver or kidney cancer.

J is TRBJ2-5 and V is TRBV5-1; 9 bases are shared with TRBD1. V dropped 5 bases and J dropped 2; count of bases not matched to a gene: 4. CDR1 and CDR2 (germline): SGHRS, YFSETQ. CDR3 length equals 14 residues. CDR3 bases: TGCGCCAGCAGTTGGGGACAGGGTCAAGAGACCCAGTACTTC. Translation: CASSWGQGQETQYF.

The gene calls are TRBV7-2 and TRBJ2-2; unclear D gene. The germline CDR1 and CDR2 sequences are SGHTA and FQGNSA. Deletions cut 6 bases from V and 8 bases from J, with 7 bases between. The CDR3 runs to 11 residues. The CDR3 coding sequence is TGTGCCAGCAGTCCTTTGGGGGAGCTGTTTTTT. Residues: CASSPLGELFF.

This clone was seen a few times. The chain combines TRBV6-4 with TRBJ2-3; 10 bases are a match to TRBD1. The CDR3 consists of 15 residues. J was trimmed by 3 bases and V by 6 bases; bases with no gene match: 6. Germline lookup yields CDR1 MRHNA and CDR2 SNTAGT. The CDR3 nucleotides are TGTGCCAGCAGCGCCGGGACAGGGGAAACAGATACGCAGTATTTT. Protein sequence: CASSAGTGETDTQYF.

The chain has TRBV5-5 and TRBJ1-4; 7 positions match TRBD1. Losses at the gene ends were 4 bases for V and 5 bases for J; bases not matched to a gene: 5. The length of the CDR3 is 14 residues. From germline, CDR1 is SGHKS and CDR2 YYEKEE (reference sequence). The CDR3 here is CASSLGQANEKLFF. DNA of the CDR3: TGTGCCAGCAGCCTAGGACAGGCCAATGAAAAACTGTTTTTT. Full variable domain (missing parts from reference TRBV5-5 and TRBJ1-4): DAGVTQSPTHLIKTRGQQVTLRCSPISGHKSVSWYQQVLGQGPQFIFQYYEKEERGRGNFPDRFSARQFPNYSSELNVNALLLGDSALYLCASSLGQANEKLFFGSGTQLSVL.

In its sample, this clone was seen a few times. The CDR3 sequence: CASSLSAGTYEQYF. The CDR3 coding sequence is TGTGCCAGCAGCTTAAGCGCAGGAACCTACGAGCAGTACTTC. The rearrangement joins TRBV7-3 to TRBJ2-7; D is undetermined. This CDR3 has 14 amino acids. Per the germline V gene, CDR1 is SGHTA and CDR2 is FQGTGA. V lost 1 base and J 2 bases, leaving 9 bases between the germline ends.

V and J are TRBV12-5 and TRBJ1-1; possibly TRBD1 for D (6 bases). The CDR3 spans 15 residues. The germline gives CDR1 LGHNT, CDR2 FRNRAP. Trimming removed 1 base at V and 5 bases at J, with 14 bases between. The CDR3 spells CASGLEQGGWTEAFF. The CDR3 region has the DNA TGTGCTAGTGGTTTGGAACAGGGTGGGTGGACTGAAGCTTTCTTT.

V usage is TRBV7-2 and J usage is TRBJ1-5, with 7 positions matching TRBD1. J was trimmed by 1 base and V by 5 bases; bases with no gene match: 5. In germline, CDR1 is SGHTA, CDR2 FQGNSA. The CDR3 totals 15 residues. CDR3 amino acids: CASSQGGWSNQPQHF. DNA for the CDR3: TGTGCCAGCAGCCAGGGGGGGTGGAGCAATCAGCCCCAGCATTTT.

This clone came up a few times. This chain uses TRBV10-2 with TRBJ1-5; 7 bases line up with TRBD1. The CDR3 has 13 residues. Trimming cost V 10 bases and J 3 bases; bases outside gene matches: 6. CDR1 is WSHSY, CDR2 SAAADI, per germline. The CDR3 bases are TGCGCCACCTCCGGGACAGCCAATCAGCCCCAGCATTTT. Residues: CATSGTANQPQHF.

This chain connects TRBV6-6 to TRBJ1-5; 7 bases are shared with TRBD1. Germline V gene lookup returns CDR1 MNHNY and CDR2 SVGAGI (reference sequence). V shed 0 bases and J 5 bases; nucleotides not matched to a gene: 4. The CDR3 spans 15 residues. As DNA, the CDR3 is TGTGCCAGCAGTTACTCGACAGGGACCGATCAGCCCCAGCATTTT. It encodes CASSYSTGTDQPQHF.

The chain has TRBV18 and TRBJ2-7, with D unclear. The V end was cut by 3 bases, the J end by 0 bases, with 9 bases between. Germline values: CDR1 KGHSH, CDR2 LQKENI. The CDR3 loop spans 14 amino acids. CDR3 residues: CASSPLDGSYEQYF. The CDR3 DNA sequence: TGTGCCAGCTCACCTCTGGATGGCTCCTACGAGCAGTACTTC.

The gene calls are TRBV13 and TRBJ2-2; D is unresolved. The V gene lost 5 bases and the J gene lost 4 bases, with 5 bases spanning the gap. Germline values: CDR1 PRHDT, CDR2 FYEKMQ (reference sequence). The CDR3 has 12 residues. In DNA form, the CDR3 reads TGTGCCAGCAGCCGGAGCACCGGGGAGCTGTTTTTT. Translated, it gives CASSRSTGELFF.

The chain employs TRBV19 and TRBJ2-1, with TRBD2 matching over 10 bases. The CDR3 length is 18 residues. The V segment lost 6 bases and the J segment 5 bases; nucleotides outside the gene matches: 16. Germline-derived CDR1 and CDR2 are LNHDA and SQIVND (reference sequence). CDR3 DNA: TGTGCCAGTAGCCCTCGGGCTAGCGGGAGTCGAGGCAACAATGAGCAGTTCTTC. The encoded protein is CASSPRASGSRGNNEQFF.

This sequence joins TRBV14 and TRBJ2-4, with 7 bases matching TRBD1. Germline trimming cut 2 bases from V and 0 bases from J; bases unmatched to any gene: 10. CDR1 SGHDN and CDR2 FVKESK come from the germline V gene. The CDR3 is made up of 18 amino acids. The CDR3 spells CASSQRQGANLAKNIQYF. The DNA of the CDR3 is TGTGCCAGCAGCCAAAGACAGGGAGCTAATCTAGCCAAAAACATTCAGTACTTC.

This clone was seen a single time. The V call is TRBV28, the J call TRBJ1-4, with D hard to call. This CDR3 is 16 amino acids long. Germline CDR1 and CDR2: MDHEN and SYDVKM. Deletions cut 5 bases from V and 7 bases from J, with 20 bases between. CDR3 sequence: CASSPPFGVFGEKLFF. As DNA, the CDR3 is TGTGCCAGCAGTCCCCCCTTCGGCGTGTTCGGTGAAAAACTGTTTTTT.

The CDR3 DNA follows: TGCGCCAGCAGCTTGGCAAACACCATATATTTT. Protein product: CASSLANTIYF. This chain uses TRBV5-1 with TRBJ1-3; D ambiguous. The CDR3 sequence is 11 residues long. Trimming removed 0 bases at V and 6 bases at J, with 1 base between. Per the germline V gene, CDR1 is SGHRS and CDR2 is YFSETQ.

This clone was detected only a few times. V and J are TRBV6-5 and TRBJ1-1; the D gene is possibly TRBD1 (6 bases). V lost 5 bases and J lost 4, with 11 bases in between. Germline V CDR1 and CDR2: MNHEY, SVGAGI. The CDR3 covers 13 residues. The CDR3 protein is CASSKQGVTEAFF. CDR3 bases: TGTGCCAGCAGTAAACAGGGAGTCACTGAAGCTTTCTTT.

In nucleotides, the CDR3 is TGTGCCAGCAGCCAAGGCCAGGGACAACCCCAGCATTTT. This codes for CASSQGQGQPQHF. This rearrangement joins TRBV7-9 to TRBJ1-5, with D possibly being TRBD1 (6 bases). Between the trimmed V and J ends, which lost 5 bases and 10 bases, there was a span of 15 bases. Germline V gene sequence: CDR1 SEHNR, CDR2 FQNEAQ (reference sequence). This CDR3 is built from 13 residues.

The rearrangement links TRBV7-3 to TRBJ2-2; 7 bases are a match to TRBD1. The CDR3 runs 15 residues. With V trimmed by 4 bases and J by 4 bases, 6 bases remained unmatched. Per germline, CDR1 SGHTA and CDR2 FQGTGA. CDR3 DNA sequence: TGTGCCAGCAGCTCACGGGACAGATCCACCGGGGAGCTGTTTTTT. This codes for CASSSRDRSTGELFF.

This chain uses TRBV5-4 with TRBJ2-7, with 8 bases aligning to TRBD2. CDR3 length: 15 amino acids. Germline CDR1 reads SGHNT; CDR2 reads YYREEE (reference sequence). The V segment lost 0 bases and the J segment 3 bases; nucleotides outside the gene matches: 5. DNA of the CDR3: TGTGCCAGCAGCTTGGACAGCGGGAGTAGCTACGAGCAGTACTTC. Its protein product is CASSLDSGSSYEQYF.